One and the same sample provided the 13 T cell receptor beta chains below, sequenced in a study of T-cell memory formation after mild COVID-19. One entry per CDR3 protein, called by TCRdb with MiXCR from the 5' RACE reads. The sample lists some 300,000 distinct CDR3 sequences, more than 20% occurring once. The sample comprised PBMCs or a T cell subset sorted from them (not recorded which). Receptors originate from a man between 18 and 35 years old who had mild COVID-19 (a few samples of this study predate the infection). Cell type and time point are not known.

J is TRBJ2-1 and V is TRBV7-2; D is ambiguous. The CDR3 has 14 amino acids. The V and J ends lost 0 bases and 6 bases respectively, with 9 bases between them. The germline gives CDR1 SGHTA, CDR2 FQGNSA. The CDR3 protein is CASSLAVLVNEQFF. DNA for the CDR3: TGTGCCAGCAGCTTAGCCGTCCTGGTCAATGAGCAGTTCTTC.

A few counts support this clonotype. The chain has TRBV10-3 and TRBJ1-2; 9 nucleotides agree with TRBD1. Per the germline V gene, CDR1 is ENHRY and CDR2 is SYGVKD. Germline trimming cut 8 bases from V and 2 bases from J; bases unmatched to any gene: 12. This CDR3 has 16 amino acids. The chain's CDR3 is CAIRYRGRRGNYGYTF. CDR3 sequence (DNA): TGTGCCATCCGATACAGGGGGCGTCGGGGAAACTATGGCTACACCTTC.

V and J are TRBV4-3 and TRBJ2-7; D is unclear. There are 14 residues in the CDR3. The germline gives CDR1 LGHNA, CDR2 YSLEER. Trimming took 0 bases from V and 2 from J, leaving 8 bases between them. The CDR3, as DNA: TGCGCCAGCAGCCAAGATCAAGGACCCTACGAGCAGTACTTC. It codes for CASSQDQGPYEQYF.

The chain joins TRBV20-1 to TRBJ2-5; D is unresolved. V gave up 0 bases and J gave up 1 base, with 18 bases separating them. The germline CDR1 and CDR2 sequences are DFQATT and SNEGSKA (reference sequence). The CDR3 extends over 17 amino acids. The DNA of the CDR3 is TGCAGTGCTAGAGATCGCGTAAAGCCATCAACCCAAGAGACCCAGTACTTC. Protein product: CSARDRVKPSTQETQYF.

The chain carries TRBV6-5 and TRBJ2-5; D remains unclear. Germline CDR1 MNHEY, CDR2 SVGAGI. The V end was cut by 3 bases, the J end by 6 bases, with 8 bases between. This CDR3 spans 12 amino acids. The CDR3 bases are TGTGCCAGCAGTTATGGGCCCAAGACCCAGTACTTC. It encodes CASSYGPKTQYF.

This clonotype appeared many times. This chain links TRBV7-3 with TRBJ2-1; 8 bases line up with TRBD2. The CDR3 has 13 amino acids. Germline-derived CDR1 and CDR2 are SGHTA and FQGTGA. J lost 9 bases, V lost 5 bases, and 6 bases had no gene match. The CDR3 is CASSPGTRSEQFF. The CDR3 DNA is TGTGCCAGCAGCCCCGGGACTAGGAGTGAGCAGTTCTTC.

In this sample, this clonotype turned up a few times. The rearrangement links TRBV7-9 to TRBJ1-1; D is undetermined. CDR3 length: 14 amino acids. V shed 3 bases and J shed 3 bases, with 11 bases lying between them. Germline assignment: CDR1 SEHNR and CDR2 FQNEAQ (reference sequence). CDR3 bases: TGTGCCAGCAGCTTCCGGGAAGGGTACACTGAAGCTTTCTTT. This gives the protein CASSFREGYTEAFF.

The sample holds a few counts of this clonotype. J is TRBJ1-6 and V is TRBV6-4; D is possibly TRBD1 (5 bases). This CDR3 is 12 amino acids long. Per germline, CDR1 MRHNA and CDR2 SNTAGT. V shed 8 bases and J shed 11 bases, with 13 bases lying between them. The CDR3 reads CASQRDETPLHF. Written as DNA, the CDR3 is TGTGCCAGCCAGAGGGACGAAACACCCCTCCACTTT.

This clonotype turned up a few times. The chain couples TRBV7-2 to TRBJ1-6, with D possibly TRBD1 on 6 matching bases. Germline V lookup: CDR1 SGHTA, CDR2 FQGNSA. Trimming shortened V by 8 bases and J by 10 bases, and 24 bases separated the two germline ends. The CDR3 runs 16 residues. In DNA, the CDR3 is TGTGCCAGCGTCACCAGTGGGAGGCCAGGGGCCTCACCCCTCCACTTT. Residues: CASVTSGRPGASPLHF.

Many counts were recorded for this clonotype. The chain carries TRBV5-6 and TRBJ2-2, with D uncertain. The CDR3 consists of 12 residues. Germline lookup yields CDR1 SGHDT and CDR2 YYEEEE. Trimming removed 4 bases from V and 1 base from J, with 2 bases in between. This CDR3 reads CASSRNTGELFF. Written as DNA, the CDR3 is TGTGCCAGCAGCAGGAACACCGGGGAGCTGTTTTTT.

This clonotype was seen more than once but under ten times. CDR3 in amino acids: CATSDDDRDPDTQYF. The CDR3 DNA reads as TGTGCCACCAGTGATGACGACAGGGACCCAGATACGCAGTATTTT. The chain couples TRBV24-1 to TRBJ2-3; 7 nucleotides align to TRBD1. CDR3 length: 15 residues. Germline CDR1 reads KGHDR; CDR2 reads SFDVKD. The trim removed 3 bases at V and 4 bases at J, leaving 6 bases unmatched.

This clonotype has only a few counts. The chain recombines TRBV11-2 with TRBJ2-3; D ambiguous. CDR3 length: 14 residues. Germline V gene sequence: CDR1 SGHAT, CDR2 FQNNGV. V lost 0 bases, J lost 2 bases, and 6 bases lay in between. The CDR3 region is CASSLDRITDTQYF. CDR3 coding DNA: TGTGCCAGCAGCTTAGACAGAATCACAGATACGCAGTATTTT.

J is TRBJ1-6 and V is TRBV6-6; D remains unclear. The V gene's germline CDR1 is MNHNY and CDR2 SVGAGI (reference sequence). The length of the CDR3 is 14 residues. Trimming took off 6 bases at V and 7 bases at J, with 13 bases between the two ends. In nucleotides, the CDR3 is TGTGCCAGCAGGGAAAGGGAGGTCAATTCACCCCTCCACTTT. Translating gives CASREREVNSPLHF.